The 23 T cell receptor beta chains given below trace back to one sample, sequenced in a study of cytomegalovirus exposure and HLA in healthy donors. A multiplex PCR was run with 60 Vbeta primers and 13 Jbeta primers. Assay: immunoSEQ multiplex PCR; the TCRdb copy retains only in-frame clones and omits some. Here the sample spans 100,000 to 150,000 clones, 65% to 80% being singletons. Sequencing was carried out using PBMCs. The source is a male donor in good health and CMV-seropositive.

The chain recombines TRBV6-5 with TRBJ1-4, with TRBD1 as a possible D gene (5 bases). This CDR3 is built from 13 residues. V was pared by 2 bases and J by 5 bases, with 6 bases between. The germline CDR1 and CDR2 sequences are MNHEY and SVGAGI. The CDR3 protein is CASSYRGNEKLFF. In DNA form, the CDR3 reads TGTGCCAGCAGTTACAGGGGAAATGAAAAACTGTTTTTT.

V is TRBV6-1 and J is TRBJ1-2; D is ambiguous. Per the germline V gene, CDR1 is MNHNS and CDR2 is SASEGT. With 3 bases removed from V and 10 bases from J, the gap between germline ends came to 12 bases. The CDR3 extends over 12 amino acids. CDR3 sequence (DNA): TGTGCCAGCAGTGACAGAGGATGGTACTACACCTTC. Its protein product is CASSDRGWYYTF.

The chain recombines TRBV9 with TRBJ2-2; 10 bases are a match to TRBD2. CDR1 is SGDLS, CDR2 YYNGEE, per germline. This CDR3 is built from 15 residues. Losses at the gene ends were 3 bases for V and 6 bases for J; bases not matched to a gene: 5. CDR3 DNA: TGTGCCAGCAGCGCCAGCGGGGGGGCTGCCGGGGAGCTGTTTTTT. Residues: CASSASGGAAGELFF.

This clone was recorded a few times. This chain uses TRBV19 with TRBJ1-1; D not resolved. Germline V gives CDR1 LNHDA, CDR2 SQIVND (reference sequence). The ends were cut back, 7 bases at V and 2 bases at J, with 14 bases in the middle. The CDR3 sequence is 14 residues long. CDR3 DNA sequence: TGTGCCAGTAAGGCGGAGGCGGGAAACACTGAAGCTTTCTTT. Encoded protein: CASKAEAGNTEAFF.

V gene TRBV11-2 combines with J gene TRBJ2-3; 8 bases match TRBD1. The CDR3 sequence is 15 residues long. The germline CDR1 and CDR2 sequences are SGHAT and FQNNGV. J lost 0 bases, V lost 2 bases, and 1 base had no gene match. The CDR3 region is CASSLWTGSTDTQYF. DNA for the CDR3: TGTGCCAGCAGCTTATGGACAGGGAGCACAGATACGCAGTATTTT.

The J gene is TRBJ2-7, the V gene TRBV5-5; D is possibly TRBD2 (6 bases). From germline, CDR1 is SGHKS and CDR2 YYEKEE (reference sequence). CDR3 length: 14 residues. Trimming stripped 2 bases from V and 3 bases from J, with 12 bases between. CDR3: CASSLAGTFYEQYF. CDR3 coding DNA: TGTGCCAGCAGCTTAGCCGGGACTTTCTACGAGCAGTACTTC.

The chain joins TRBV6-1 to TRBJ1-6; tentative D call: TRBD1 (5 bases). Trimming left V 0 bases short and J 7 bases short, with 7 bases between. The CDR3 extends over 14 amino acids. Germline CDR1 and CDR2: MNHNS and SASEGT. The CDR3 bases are TGTGCCAGCAGTGAAGCGCAGGGCAATTCACCCCTCCACTTT. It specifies CASSEAQGNSPLHF.

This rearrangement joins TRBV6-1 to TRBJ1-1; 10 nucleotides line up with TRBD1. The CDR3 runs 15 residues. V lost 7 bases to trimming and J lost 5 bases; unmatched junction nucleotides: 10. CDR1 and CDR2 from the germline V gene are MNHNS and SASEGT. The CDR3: CASNDKTGGATEAFF. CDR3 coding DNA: TGTGCCAGCAACGATAAGACAGGGGGCGCGACTGAAGCTTTCTTT.

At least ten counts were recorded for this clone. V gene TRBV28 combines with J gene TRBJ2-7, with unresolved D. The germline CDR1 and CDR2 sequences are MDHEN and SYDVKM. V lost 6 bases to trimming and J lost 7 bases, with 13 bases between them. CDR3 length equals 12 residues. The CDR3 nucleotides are TGTGCCAGCAGCGCGCACCTTAAGGAGCAGTACTTC. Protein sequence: CASSAHLKEQYF.

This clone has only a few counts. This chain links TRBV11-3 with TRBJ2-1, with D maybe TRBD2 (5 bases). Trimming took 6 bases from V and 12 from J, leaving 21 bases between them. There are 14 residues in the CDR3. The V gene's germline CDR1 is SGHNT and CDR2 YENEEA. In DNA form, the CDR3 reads TGTGCCAGCAGTCGAAATGGAGGAGCAATGACGCAGTTCTTC. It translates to CASSRNGGAMTQFF.

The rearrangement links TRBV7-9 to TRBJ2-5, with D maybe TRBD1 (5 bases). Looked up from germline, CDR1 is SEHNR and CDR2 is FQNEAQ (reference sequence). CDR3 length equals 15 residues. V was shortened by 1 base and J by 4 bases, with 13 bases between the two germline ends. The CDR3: CASSLVWQGRETQYF. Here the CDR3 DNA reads TGTGCCAGCAGCTTAGTGTGGCAGGGCAGAGAGACCCAGTACTTC. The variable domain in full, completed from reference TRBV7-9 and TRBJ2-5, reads DTGVSQNPRHKITKRGQNVTFRCDPISEHNRLYWYRQTLGQGPEFLTYFQNEAQLEKSRLLSDRFSAERPKGSFSTLEIQRTEQGDSAMYLCASSLVWQGRETQYFGPGTRLLVL.

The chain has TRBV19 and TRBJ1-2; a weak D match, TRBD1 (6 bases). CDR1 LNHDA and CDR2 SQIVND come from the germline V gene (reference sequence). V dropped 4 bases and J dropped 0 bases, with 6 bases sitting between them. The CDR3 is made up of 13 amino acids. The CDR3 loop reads CASSKGANYGYTF. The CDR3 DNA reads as TGTGCCAGTAGTAAGGGGGCTAACTATGGCTACACCTTC.

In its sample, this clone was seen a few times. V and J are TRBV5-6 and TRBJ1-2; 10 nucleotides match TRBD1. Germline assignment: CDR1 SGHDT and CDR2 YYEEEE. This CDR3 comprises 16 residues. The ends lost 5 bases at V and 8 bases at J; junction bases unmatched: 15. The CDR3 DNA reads TGTGCCAGCAGGAACGACAGGGGGCGCAGTAGTTGGGGCTACACCTTC. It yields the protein CASRNDRGRSSWGYTF.

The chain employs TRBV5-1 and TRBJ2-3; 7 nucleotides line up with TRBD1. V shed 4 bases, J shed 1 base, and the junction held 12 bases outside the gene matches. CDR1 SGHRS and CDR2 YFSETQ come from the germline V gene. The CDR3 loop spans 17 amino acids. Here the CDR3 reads CASSRRKTGTGTDTQYF. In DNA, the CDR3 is TGCGCCAGCAGCCGTCGGAAGACCGGGACAGGCACAGATACGCAGTATTTT.

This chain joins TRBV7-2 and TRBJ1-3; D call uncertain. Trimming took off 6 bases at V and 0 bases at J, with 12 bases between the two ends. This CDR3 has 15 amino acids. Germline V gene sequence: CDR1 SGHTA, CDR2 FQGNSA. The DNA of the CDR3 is TGTGCCAGCAGACTTTCAGGTTCCTCTGGAAACACCATATATTTT. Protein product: CASRLSGSSGNTIYF.

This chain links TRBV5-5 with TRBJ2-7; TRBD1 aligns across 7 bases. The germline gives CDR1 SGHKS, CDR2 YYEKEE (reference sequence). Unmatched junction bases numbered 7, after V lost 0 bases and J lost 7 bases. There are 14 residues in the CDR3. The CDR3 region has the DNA TGTGCCAGCAGCTTGGGGACAGGTCGCTTGGAGCAGTACTTC. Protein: CASSLGTGRLEQYF.

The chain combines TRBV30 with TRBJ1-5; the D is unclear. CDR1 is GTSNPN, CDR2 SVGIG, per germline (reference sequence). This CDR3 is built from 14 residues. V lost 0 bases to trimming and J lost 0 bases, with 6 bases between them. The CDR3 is CAWSVRLSNQPQHF. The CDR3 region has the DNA TGTGCCTGGAGTGTACGACTTAGCAATCAGCCCCAGCATTTT.

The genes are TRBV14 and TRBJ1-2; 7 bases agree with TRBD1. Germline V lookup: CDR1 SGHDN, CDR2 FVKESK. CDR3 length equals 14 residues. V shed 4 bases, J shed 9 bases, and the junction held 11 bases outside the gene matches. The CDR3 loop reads CASSRQRQGDSYTF. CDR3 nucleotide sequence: TGTGCCAGCAGCCGACAGAGACAGGGTGATAGCTACACCTTC.

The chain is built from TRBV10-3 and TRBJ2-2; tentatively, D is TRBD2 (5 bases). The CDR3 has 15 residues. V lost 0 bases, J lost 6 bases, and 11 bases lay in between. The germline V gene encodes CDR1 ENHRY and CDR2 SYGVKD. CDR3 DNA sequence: TGTGCCATCAGTGAGTCCGGGATGAAACCCGGGGAGCTGTTTTTT. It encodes CAISESGMKPGELFF.

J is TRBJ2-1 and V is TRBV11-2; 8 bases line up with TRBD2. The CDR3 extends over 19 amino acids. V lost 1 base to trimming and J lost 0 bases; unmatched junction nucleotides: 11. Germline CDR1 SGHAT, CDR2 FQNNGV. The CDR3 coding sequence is TGTGCCAGCAGCTTAGCGGCCAGGACTAGCCGAAGCTCCTACAATGAGCAGTTCTTC. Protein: CASSLAARTSRSSYNEQFF.

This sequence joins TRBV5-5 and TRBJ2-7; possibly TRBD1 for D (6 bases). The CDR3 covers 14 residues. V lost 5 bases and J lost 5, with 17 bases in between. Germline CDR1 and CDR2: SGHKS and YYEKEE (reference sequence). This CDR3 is CASRPTHGGDEQYF. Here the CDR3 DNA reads TGTGCCAGCAGACCCACCCATGGGGGCGACGAGCAGTACTTC.

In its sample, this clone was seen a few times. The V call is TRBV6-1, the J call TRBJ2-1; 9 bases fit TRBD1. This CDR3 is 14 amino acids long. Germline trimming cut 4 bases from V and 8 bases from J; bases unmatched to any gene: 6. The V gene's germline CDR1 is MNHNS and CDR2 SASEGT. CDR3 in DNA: TGTGCCAGCAGTGGGACAGGGGAGGTCGATGAGCAGTTCTTC. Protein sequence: CASSGTGEVDEQFF.

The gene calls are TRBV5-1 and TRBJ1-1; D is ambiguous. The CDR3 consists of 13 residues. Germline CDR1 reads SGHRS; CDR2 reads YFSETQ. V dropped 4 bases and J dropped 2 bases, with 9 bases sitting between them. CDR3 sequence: CASSPWPNTEAFF. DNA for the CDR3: TGCGCCAGCAGCCCCTGGCCCAACACTGAAGCTTTCTTT.